The 2 T cell receptor beta chains listed next were all sequenced from one sample in a study of Ad26.COV2.S vaccination and SARS-CoV-2 variants (dated by TCRdb to the early 2020s). To prepare the library, the immunoSEQ multiplex PCR assay was applied. TCRdb took over this immuneACCESS table, retaining in-frame rearrangements with V and J assigned. Such tables are incomplete; in checked studies, under half of the missing clones stem from an unresolved V gene, and the remainder is unexplained. The table for this sample lists some 400,000 clones; 89% of them were counted only once. Together, the top ten hold 1.5% to 2% of the sample. According to the study, the label for this sample's treatment or condition signals: around 19 received Ad26.COV2.S at low or high dose, single or two shots; several received placebo; per-sample allocation not given. For vaccine and placebo recipients, repertoires were sequenced using samples collected on day 63 after the first injection.

The input for sequencing was peripheral blood, taken in a trial of Ad26.COV2.S vaccine versus placebo. All receptors derive from a person between 18 and 65 years old who received the Ad26.COV2.S COVID-19 vaccine or a placebo.

This clone was seen only once. The rearrangement uses TRBV6-1 and TRBJ1-6; TRBD1 might be the D (5 bases). The CDR3 is made up of 16 amino acids. Germline V CDR1 and CDR2: MNHNS, SASEGT. The V end was cut by 4 bases, the J end by 7 bases, with 17 bases between. CDR3 in amino acids: CASSARDGHSNSPLHF. In DNA form, the CDR3 reads TGTGCCAGCAGTGCCCGGGACGGACACTCCAATTCACCCCTCCACTTT.

This clone was recorded a few times. This chain links TRBV6-6 with TRBJ2-3, with a possible D match to TRBD2 (6 bases). Per germline, CDR1 MNHNY and CDR2 SVGAGI (reference sequence). The CDR3 contains 16 residues. V was clipped by 2 bases and J by 1 base, with 13 bases between them. The DNA for the CDR3 is TGTGCCAGCAGTTACGGCGGGGCGGGTCGCACAGATACGCAGTATTTT. Protein: CASSYGGAGRTDTQYF.